The T cell receptor beta chain under discussion was sequenced for a study of radiotherapy plus CTLA-4 blockade in lung cancer. Overall study context: Objective responses were observed in 15% to 20% of patients, and disease control was achieved by about 30%.

Here immunoSEQ multiplex PCR was the method, and the copy in TCRdb shows in-frame clones only, minus some. The data hold about 49,000 clones, with approximately 84% observed a single time. The V gene lost 2 bases and the J gene lost 5 bases, with 10 bases spanning the gap. This CDR3 spans 13 amino acids. CDR1 is MDHEN and CDR2 is SYDVKM in the germline V gene. Study conclusions and caveats: An expansion of tumor-derived TCR clones occurred in blood after radiotherapy plus ipilimumab.

This clone came up once. Its antigen is unidentified. The chain recombines TRBV28 with TRBJ2-7, with a possible D match to TRBD1 (6 bases). Sequenced here: peripheral blood, sampled from a patient treated with radiotherapy plus ipilimumab. The clonotype comes from a human donor with non-small cell lung cancer whose response to radiotherapy plus ipilimumab could not be evaluated. CDR3 sequence reads: CASSLSRGNEQYF. DNA of the CDR3: TGTGCCAGCAGTTTAAGCAGGGGTAACGAGCAGTACTTC.